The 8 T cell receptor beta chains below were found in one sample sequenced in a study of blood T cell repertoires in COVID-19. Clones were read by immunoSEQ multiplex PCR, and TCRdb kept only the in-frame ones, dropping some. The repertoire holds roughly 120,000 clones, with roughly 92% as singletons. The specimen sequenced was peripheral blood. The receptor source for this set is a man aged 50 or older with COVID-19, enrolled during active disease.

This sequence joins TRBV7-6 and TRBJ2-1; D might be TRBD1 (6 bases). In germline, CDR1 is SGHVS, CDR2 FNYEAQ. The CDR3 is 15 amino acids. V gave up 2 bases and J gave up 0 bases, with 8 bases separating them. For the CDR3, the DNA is TGTGCCAGCAGCTTAAGAGGGGGCTCCTACAATGAGCAGTTCTTC. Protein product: CASSLRGGSYNEQFF. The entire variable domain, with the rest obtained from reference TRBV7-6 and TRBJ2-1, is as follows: GAGVSQSPRYKVTKRGQDVALRCDPISGHVSLYWYRQALGQGPEFLTYFNYEAQQDKSGLPNDRFSAERPEGSISTLTIQRTEQRDSAMYRCASSLRGGSYNEQFFGPGTRLTVL.

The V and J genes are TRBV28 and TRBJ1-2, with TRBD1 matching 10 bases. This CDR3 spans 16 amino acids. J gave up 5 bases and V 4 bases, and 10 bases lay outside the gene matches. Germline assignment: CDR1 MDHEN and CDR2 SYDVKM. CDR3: CASSSIPGTGVYGYTF. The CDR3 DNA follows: TGTGCCAGCAGTTCTATCCCCGGGACAGGGGTTTATGGCTACACCTTC.

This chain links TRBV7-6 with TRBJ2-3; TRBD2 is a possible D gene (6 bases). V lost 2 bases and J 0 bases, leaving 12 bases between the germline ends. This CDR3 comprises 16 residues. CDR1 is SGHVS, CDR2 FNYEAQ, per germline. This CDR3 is CASSLWAGTSTDTQYF. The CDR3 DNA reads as TGTGCCAGCAGCTTATGGGCCGGGACTAGCACAGATACGCAGTATTTT.

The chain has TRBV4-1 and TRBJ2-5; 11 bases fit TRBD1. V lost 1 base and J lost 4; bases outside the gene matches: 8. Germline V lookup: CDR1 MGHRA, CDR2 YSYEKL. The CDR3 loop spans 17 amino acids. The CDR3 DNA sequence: TGCGCCAGCAGCCAAGGATCCGGACAGGGGGCTGGAGAGACCCAGTACTTC. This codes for CASSQGSGQGAGETQYF.

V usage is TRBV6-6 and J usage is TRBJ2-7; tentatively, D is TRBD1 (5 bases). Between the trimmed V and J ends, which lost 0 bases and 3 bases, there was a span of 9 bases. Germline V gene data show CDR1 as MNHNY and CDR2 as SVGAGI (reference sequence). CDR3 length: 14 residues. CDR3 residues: CASSYSTDYYEQYV. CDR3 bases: TGTGCCAGCAGTTACTCGACAGATTACTACGAGCAGTACGTC.

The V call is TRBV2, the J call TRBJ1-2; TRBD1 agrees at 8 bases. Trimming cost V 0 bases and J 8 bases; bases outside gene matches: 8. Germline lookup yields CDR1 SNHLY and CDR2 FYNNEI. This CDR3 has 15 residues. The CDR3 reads CASSEAPGQGRGYTF. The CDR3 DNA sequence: TGTGCCAGCAGTGAAGCGCCCGGACAGGGCCGCGGCTACACCTTC. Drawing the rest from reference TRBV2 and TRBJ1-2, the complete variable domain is EPEVTQTPSHQVTQMGQEVILRCVPISNHLYFYWYRQILGQKVEFLVSFYNNEISEKSEIFDDQFSVERPDGSNFTLKIRSTKLEDSAMYFCASSEAPGQGRGYTFGSGTRLTVV.

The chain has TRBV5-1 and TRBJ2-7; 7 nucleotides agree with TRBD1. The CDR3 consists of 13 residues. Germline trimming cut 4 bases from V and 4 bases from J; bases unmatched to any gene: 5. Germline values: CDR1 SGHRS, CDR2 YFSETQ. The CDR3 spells CASSRGTDYEQYF. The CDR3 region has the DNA TGCGCCAGCAGCAGGGGGACAGATTACGAGCAGTACTTC.

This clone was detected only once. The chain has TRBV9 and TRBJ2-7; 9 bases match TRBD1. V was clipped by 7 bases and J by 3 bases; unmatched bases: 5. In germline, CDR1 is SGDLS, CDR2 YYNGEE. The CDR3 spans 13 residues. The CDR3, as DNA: TGTGCCAGCGGGGGACAGGGAGACTACGAGCAGTACTTC. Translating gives CASGGQGDYEQYF.